A single sample gave rise to the 3 T cell receptor beta chains below, sequenced in a study of T-cell reconstitution after alpha-beta-depleted transplantation in children (dated by TCRdb to about 2016). Preparation of the library involved PCR. Reads for this sample came from an Illumina HiSeq 2500. To normalize quantification of the TCRbeta repertoire, the TCR libraries were built with molecular barcoding that relied on unique molecular identifiers. The public reads were reanalyzed by TCRdb: fastp trimming at Q25, MiXCR alignment, in-frame beta chains only. Here each entry gathers all rows of one CDR3 protein and keeps the most common genes and DNA. This sample comprises about 230,000 distinct CDR3 sequences, around 8.9% of them detected only once. The ten biggest clones cover approximately 4.7% of the sample. The source was PBMCs from the stem cell graft donor, collected from the stem cell graft. These receptors were collected from a human donor who donated a stem cell graft to a child with SCID.

This clonotype was detected ten times or more. The chain uses TRBV6-2 or TRBV6-3 and TRBJ1-2; 8 bases match TRBD1. The germline CDR1 and CDR2 sequences are MNHEY and SVGEGT. With 5 bases clipped from V and 2 bases from J, the junction kept 7 bases outside the gene matches. This CDR3 contains 15 residues. The CDR3 sequence: CASSEDRDVNYGYTF. CDR3 in DNA: TGTGCCAGCAGTGAGGACAGGGACGTAAACTATGGCTACACCTTC.

This clonotype was seen many times. The gene calls are TRBV28 and TRBJ2-5; 10 bases match TRBD2. The length of the CDR3 is 13 residues. Germline CDR1 and CDR2: MDHEN and SYDVKM. V lost 5 bases, J lost 5 bases, and 2 bases stayed unmatched. DNA for the CDR3: TGTGCCAGCAGTCTTAGCGGGGGGGAGACCCAGTACTTC. Translation gives CASSLSGGETQYF.

In its sample, this clonotype was seen many times. The chain recombines TRBV7-9 with TRBJ1-2, with D unclear. The V end was cut by 5 bases, the J end by 2 bases, with 15 bases between. CDR3 length: 15 amino acids. Germline CDR1 is SEHNR and CDR2 is FQNEAQ (reference sequence). For the CDR3, the DNA is TGTGCCAGCAGCCCGTCGGAGACGGAGAACTATGGCTACACCTTC. Translation gives CASSPSETENYGYTF. Complete variable domain (other parts from reference TRBV7-9 and TRBJ1-2): DTGVSQNPRHKITKRGQNVTFRCDPISEHNRLYWYRQTLGQGPEFLTYFQNEAQLEKSRLLSDRFSAERPKGSFSTLEIQRTEQGDSAMYLCASSPSETENYGYTFGSGTRLTVV.